A single sample is the source of the 27 T cell receptor beta chains below, sequenced in a study of shared clonotypes between healthy human individuals (dated by TCRdb to 2020 to 2022). Receptor libraries were prepared by the immunoSEQ multiplex PCR assay. TCRdb's version of the immuneACCESS table is confined to in-frame rearrangements and falls short of the full clone set. An unresolved V gene accounts for under half of the shortfall where checked; the remainder is of unknown origin. Counted in this sample were some 490,000 clones; 70% to 85% of them appeared once. Of the sample, around 11% is held by the ten largest clones. Sequenced: PBMCs. These receptors came from a woman aged 40 to 55 in good health. Some clones in this sample may be carry-over from other donors' samples.

The chain employs TRBV19 and TRBJ2-3; D unclear. CDR3 length equals 13 residues. Germline loops: CDR1 LNHDA, CDR2 SQIVND (reference sequence). V was shortened by 11 bases and J by 2 bases, with 14 bases between the two germline ends. DNA for the CDR3: TGTGCCGCCAAGGGAACGTACACAGATACGCAGTATTTT. Translated: CAAKGTYTDTQYF.

This clone turned up a few times. The chain has TRBV6-6 and TRBJ1-3; weak D call: TRBD1 (6 bases). The germline V gene has CDR1 MNHNY and CDR2 SVGAGI (reference sequence). Trimming shortened V by 5 bases and J by 6 bases, and 11 bases separated the two germline ends. The CDR3 has 13 amino acids. The CDR3, as DNA: TGTGCCAGCAGTCGGACAGAAGAAAACACCATATATTTT. Protein product: CASSRTEENTIYF.

The J gene is TRBJ2-3, the V gene TRBV7-2; D remains ambiguous. Per germline, CDR1 SGHTA and CDR2 FQGNSA. V lost 0 bases and J 1 base, leaving 5 bases between the germline ends. The CDR3 has 14 residues. The CDR3 DNA reads TGTGCCAGCAGCTTAGCCCTCCGCACAGATACGCAGTATTTT. It translates to CASSLALRTDTQYF.

The chain has TRBV11-2 and TRBJ1-2; D perhaps matches TRBD1 (5 bases). The germline V gene has CDR1 SGHAT and CDR2 FQNNGV. This CDR3 is built from 15 residues. Trimming cost V 1 base and J 4 bases, with 13 bases left between them. The CDR3 DNA sequence: TGTGCCAGCAGCTTAGGTATGGGGGTCCGCTATGGCTACACCTTC. This translates into CASSLGMGVRYGYTF.

This chain connects TRBV2 to TRBJ2-1; TRBD1 matches 9 bases. The germline gives CDR1 SNHLY, CDR2 FYNNEI. With 1 base clipped from V and 14 bases from J, the junction kept 0 bases outside the gene matches. This CDR3 is 11 amino acids long. CDR3 DNA sequence: TGTGCCAGCAGTGAAGGACAGGGGGAGTTCTTC. Residues: CASSEGQGEFF.

The chain uses TRBV29-1 and TRBJ2-7; D ambiguous. The CDR3 is 13 amino acids. Per the germline V gene, CDR1 is SQVTM and CDR2 is ANQGSEA. Trimming cost V 7 bases and J 6 bases, with 19 bases left between them. In nucleotides, the CDR3 is TGCAGCGGGGGAAAGGCGTTACCTGGCGAGCAGTACTTC. The encoded protein is CSGGKALPGEQYF.

The chain joins TRBV7-3 to TRBJ2-5; a possible D gene is TRBD2 (6 bases). The V end was cut by 3 bases, the J end by 5 bases, with 10 bases between. CDR1 and CDR2 (germline): SGHTA, FQGTGA. The CDR3 totals 13 residues. CDR3 DNA: TGTGCCAGCAGCTTCGGAGGGTCCGAGACCCAGTACTTC. This gives the protein CASSFGGSETQYF.

As for this clone: A far larger clone is one nucleotide away, so this likely arose from a read error. The same CDR3 arises from other DNA sequences in this sample as well. This chain joins TRBV2 and TRBJ2-3; 9 bases align to TRBD2. CDR3 length: 18 residues. Per the germline V gene, CDR1 is SNHLY and CDR2 is FYNNEI. The J segment lost 0 bases and the V segment lost 8 bases, leaving 15 bases of the junction unmatched. For the CDR3, the DNA is TGTGCCAGCTATGGCGCTTTAGCGGGAGATCTTAGCACAGATACGCAGTATTTT. This codes for CASYGALAGDLSTDTQYF.

The sample holds a few counts of this clone. This chain uses TRBV7-9 with TRBJ2-1; the match to TRBD2 covers 7 bases. Unmatched junction bases numbered 8, after V lost 5 bases and J lost 4 bases. The V gene's germline CDR1 is SEHNR and CDR2 FQNEAQ (reference sequence). The CDR3 consists of 15 residues. CDR3: CASSPRLAAYNEQFF. DNA for the CDR3: TGTGCCAGCAGCCCCAGACTAGCAGCATACAATGAGCAGTTCTTC.

The genes are TRBV19 and TRBJ2-2; TRBD2 matches 12 bases. The CDR3 loop spans 16 amino acids. Germline lookup yields CDR1 LNHDA and CDR2 SQIVND (reference sequence). Trimming took 5 bases from V and 6 from J; bases not matched to a gene: 7. CDR3 bases: TGTGCCAGTAGTCGGGGACTAGCGGGTCTCCCCGGGGAGCTGTTTTTT. This translates into CASSRGLAGLPGELFF.

The chain recombines TRBV5-1 with TRBJ2-3; unclear D gene. Germline V gives CDR1 SGHRS, CDR2 YFSETQ. The CDR3 is made up of 16 amino acids. The germline V and J ends were trimmed by 2 bases and 0 bases, with 13 bases remaining between them. The CDR3, as DNA: TGCGCCAGCAGCTTTGCGGCACTCTCTAGCACAGATACGCAGTATTTT. Residues: CASSFAALSSTDTQYF.

The chain joins TRBV5-1 to TRBJ2-1, with D tentatively TRBD2 (6 bases). The CDR3 consists of 17 residues. Trimming left V 2 bases short and J 8 bases short, with 23 bases between. Germline V gene lookup returns CDR1 SGHRS and CDR2 YFSETQ. The CDR3 spells CASSLGHIYSGGYEQFF. The CDR3 nucleotides are TGCGCCAGCAGCTTAGGCCATATCTATTCTGGGGGGTATGAGCAGTTCTTC.

This clone was observed once. V is TRBV19 and J is TRBJ2-3; TRBD2 agrees at 13 bases. Trimming at V came to 6 bases and at J to 2 bases, leaving 2 bases not matched to a gene. Germline loops: CDR1 LNHDA, CDR2 SQIVND (reference sequence). This CDR3 is built from 15 residues. For the CDR3, the DNA is TGTGCCAGTAGGGGACTAGCGGGGCACACAGATACGCAGTATTTT. Amino acids: CASRGLAGHTDTQYF.

This clone was recorded only once. V gene TRBV19 combines with J gene TRBJ1-5; D not certain. V shed 3 bases and J shed 6 bases, with 9 bases lying between them. The CDR3 has 13 residues. CDR1 and CDR2 (germline): LNHDA, SQIVND (reference sequence). The CDR3 is CASSMGGGQPQHF. For the CDR3, the DNA is TGTGCCAGTAGTATGGGAGGAGGTCAGCCCCAGCATTTT.

This clone has ten or more counts. V and J are TRBV7-3 and TRBJ2-7; 8 nucleotides match TRBD2. Losses at the gene ends were 1 base for V and 1 base for J; bases not matched to a gene: 6. This CDR3 spans 16 amino acids. The germline V gene has CDR1 SGHTA and CDR2 FQGTGA. The DNA of the CDR3 is TGTGCCAGCAGCTTAAGCGGCGGGAGGCCTTCCTACGAGCAGTACTTC. Protein: CASSLSGGRPSYEQYF.

The V gene is TRBV27, the J gene TRBJ2-7, with TRBD2 matching over 13 bases. Losses at the gene ends were 6 bases for V and 2 bases for J; bases not matched to a gene: 4. CDR1 and CDR2 (germline): MNHEY, SMNVEV (reference sequence). The CDR3 has 15 residues. The CDR3 DNA reads TGTGCCAGCAGAACCGGGACTAGCGGGACCTACGAGCAGTACTTC. It specifies CASRTGTSGTYEQYF.

The chain combines TRBV5-6 with TRBJ2-2; 10 bases agree with TRBD1. This CDR3 is 15 amino acids long. The trim removed 4 bases at V and 4 bases at J, leaving 4 bases unmatched. Germline values: CDR1 SGHDT, CDR2 YYEEEE. The CDR3 region is CASSLGQGITGELFF. The CDR3, as DNA: TGTGCCAGCAGCCTGGGACAGGGGATCACCGGGGAGCTGTTTTTT. Together with reference TRBV5-6 and TRBJ2-2, the CDR3 gives the full variable domain: DAGVTQSPTHLIKTRGQQVTLRCSPKSGHDTVSWYQQALGQGPQFIFQYYEEEERQRGNFPDRFSGHQFPNYSSELNVNALLLGDSALYLCASSLGQGITGELFFGEGSRLTVL.

This clone is a singleton in its sample. The rearrangement uses TRBV7-2 and TRBJ1-1, with D possibly TRBD1 on 6 matching bases. The CDR3 is 16 amino acids. V was shortened by 2 bases and J by 0 bases, with 13 bases between the two germline ends. Per the germline V gene, CDR1 is SGHTA and CDR2 is FQGNSA. CDR3 residues: CASSLYGGLLNTEAFF. The CDR3 DNA reads as TGTGCCAGCAGCTTATACGGGGGCCTATTGAACACTGAAGCTTTCTTT.

This clone occurred once. The V gene is TRBV4-1, the J gene TRBJ1-1; D gene ambiguous. This CDR3 has 14 amino acids. CDR1 and CDR2 from the germline V gene are MGHRA and YSYEKL. V shed 1 base and J shed 2 bases, with 8 bases lying between them. Here the CDR3 reads CASSQGLVNTEAFF. The CDR3 DNA reads TGCGCCAGCAGCCAAGGCCTGGTCAACACTGAAGCTTTCTTT.

The V gene is TRBV7-3, the J gene TRBJ2-3; 9 bases line up with TRBD2. CDR3 length: 16 amino acids. Germline CDR1 is SGHTA and CDR2 is FQGTGA. J lost 2 bases, V lost 5 bases, and 8 bases had no gene match. CDR3 sequence (DNA): TGTGCCAGCAGCCATGGCCTAGCGGGGAACACAGATACGCAGTATTTT. Translating gives CASSHGLAGNTDTQYF.

V usage is TRBV13 and J usage is TRBJ2-7, with 14 bases aligning to TRBD2. CDR3 length equals 20 residues. V was pared by 0 bases and J by 5 bases, with 15 bases of the junction left unmatched. Germline V gene sequence: CDR1 PRHDT, CDR2 FYEKMQ (reference sequence). CDR3 protein: CASSLGLSTSGRVIGHEQYF. CDR3 bases: TGTGCCAGCAGCTTAGGCCTATCGACTAGCGGGAGGGTGATCGGCCACGAGCAGTACTTC.

This clone came up a few times. The chain links TRBV23-1 to TRBJ2-1, with 7 positions matching TRBD2. TRBV23-1 is noted as an ORF with a role that remains uncertain. The junction had 7 bases not matched to a gene; V was cut back by 2 bases and J by 0 bases. The CDR3 is made up of 17 amino acids. CDR3 sequence (DNA): TGCGCCAGCAGTCAAACTAGCGCCGCAAGCTCCTACAATGAGCAGTTCTTC. It is translated as CASSQTSAASSYNEQFF.

V is TRBV7-2 and J is TRBJ2-2; 8 bases agree with TRBD2. Germline CDR1 and CDR2: SGHTA and FQGNSA. J lost 1 base, V lost 5 bases, and 3 bases had no gene match. This CDR3 is 15 amino acids long. The CDR3, as DNA: TGTGCCAGCAGCCCGGGACTAGGGAACACCGGGGAGCTGTTTTTT. Translation: CASSPGLGNTGELFF.

The rearrangement links TRBV7-8 to TRBJ2-5; D might be TRBD1 (7 bases). The ends were cut back, 1 base at V and 1 base at J, with 10 bases in the middle. The CDR3 spans 15 residues. Germline CDR1 is SGHVS and CDR2 is FQNEAQ. The CDR3 protein is CASSLGQGGQETQYF. CDR3 bases: TGTGCCAGCAGCTTAGGACAGGGAGGCCAAGAGACCCAGTACTTC.

The sample holds one count of this clone. The CDR3 nucleotides are TGCGCCAGCAGCCAAAAACGGAGGGGAGAGACCCAGTACTTC. It translates to CASSQKRRGETQYF. The chain has TRBV4-3 and TRBJ2-5, with a tentative D call TRBD2 (6 bases). CDR1 and CDR2 (germline): LGHNA, YSLEER. Trimming left V 2 bases short and J 4 bases short, with 11 bases between. This CDR3 spans 14 amino acids.

The V and J genes are TRBV10-2 and TRBJ1-1; weak D call: TRBD1 (5 bases). The CDR3 length is 15 residues. V was clipped by 5 bases and J by 5 bases, with 18 bases between them. Germline loops: CDR1 WSHSY, CDR2 SAAADI. This chain's CDR3 is CASSQRGSGETEAFF. DNA of the CDR3: TGCGCCAGCAGTCAGAGGGGATCAGGAGAGACTGAAGCTTTCTTT.

The chain is built from TRBV7-3 and TRBJ2-1; 7 bases line up with TRBD2. The CDR3 runs to 19 residues. V trimming: 5 bases; J trimming: 2 bases; junction bases outside the gene matches: 18. The V gene's germline CDR1 is SGHTA and CDR2 FQGTGA. In DNA, the CDR3 is TGTGCCAGCAGCCCTAAAGGGGCCAGGGAGGGGATCCCCTACAATGAGCAGTTCTTC. This sequence encodes CASSPKGAREGIPYNEQFF.